This TCR beta chain originates from a study of response to subunit inactivated influenza vaccine. General study findings and limits: Few new T cells, the authors suggested, are recruited by each seasonal influenza vaccination.

This clonotype was seen repeatedly, ten times or more. What it binds is unknown. CDR1 KGHDR and CDR2 SFDVKD come from the germline V gene. Germline trimming cut 4 bases from V and 2 bases from J; bases unmatched to any gene: 2. The CDR3 is 15 residues long. MiXCR, run by TCRdb on the RT-PCR reads, gives a single entry per CDR3 protein. The sample includes some 500,000 distinct CDR3 sequences, about an eighth of them seen just once. This sample comprised PBMCs from blood, obtained 45 days after vaccination. The chain is built from TRBV24-1 and TRBJ2-5; 11 bases are shared with TRBD2. This TCR was sampled from a man in his fifties who received an inactivated influenza vaccine. The CDR3, as DNA: TGTGCCACCAGTGAATTAGCGGGGGGGCAAGAGACCCAGTACTTC. Protein: CATSELAGGQETQYF.